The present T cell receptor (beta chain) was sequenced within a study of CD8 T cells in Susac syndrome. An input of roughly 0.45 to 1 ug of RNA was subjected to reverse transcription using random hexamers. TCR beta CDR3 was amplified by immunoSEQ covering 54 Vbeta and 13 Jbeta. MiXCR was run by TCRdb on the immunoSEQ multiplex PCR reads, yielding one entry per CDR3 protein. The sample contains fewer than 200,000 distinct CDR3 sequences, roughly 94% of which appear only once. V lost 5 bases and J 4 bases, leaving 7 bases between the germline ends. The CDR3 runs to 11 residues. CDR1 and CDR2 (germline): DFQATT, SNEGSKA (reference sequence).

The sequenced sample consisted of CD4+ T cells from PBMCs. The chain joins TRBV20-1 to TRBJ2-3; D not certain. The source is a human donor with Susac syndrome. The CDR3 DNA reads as TGCAGTGCTTCCTCCCCAGATACGCAGTATTTT. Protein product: CSASSPDTQYF.